Here is one T cell receptor (beta chain) with its context. These data come from a study of CD8 T cells in Susac syndrome. With random hexamers, reverse transcription was performed on about 0.45 to 1 ug of RNA. The amplification used immunoSEQ multiplex PCR on TCR beta CDR3; it spanned 54 Vbeta and 13 Jbeta. MiXCR, run by TCRdb on the immunoSEQ multiplex PCR reads, gives a single entry per CDR3 protein. Among about 190,000 distinct CDR3 sequences listed, more than 90% were seen once. The CDR3 totals 15 residues. Germline CDR1 is SGHDN and CDR2 is FVKESK. V shed 1 base and J 4 bases; nucleotides not matched to a gene: 4.

The material sequenced was CD4+ T cells from PBMCs. This sequence was found in a human donor with Susac syndrome. V and J are TRBV14 and TRBJ2-7, with 10 bases identical to TRBD2. Here the CDR3 DNA reads TGTGCCAGCAGCCAAGGTCTAGCGGGGGAGTACGAGCAGTACTTC. This gives the protein CASSQGLAGEYEQYF.